This T cell receptor (beta chain) was recovered during a study of OX40 agonist ivuxolimab in advanced cancers. Data came from immunoSEQ multiplex PCR; TCRdb stores just in-frame clones and leaves some out. This repertoire shows 77,000 or so clones, 94% found once; its top ten account for 20%. Deletions cut 5 bases from V and 0 bases from J, with 17 bases between. Looked up from germline, CDR1 is PRHDT and CDR2 is FYEKMQ (reference sequence). The CDR3 is 16 residues long. The chain is built from TRBV13 and TRBJ2-7, with unresolved D. The material sequenced was CD4+ or CD8+ T cells sorted from blood, taken in a trial of the OX40 agonist ivuxolimab. The sequence derives from an adult with an advanced solid tumor such as melanoma, head and neck, liver or kidney cancer. The CDR3, as DNA: TGTGCCAGCAGCCCCGGACCGGGCGGATACTCCTACGAGCAGTACTTC. Its translation: CASSPGPGGYSYEQYF.